The source of this T cell receptor (beta chain) is a study of shared clonotypes between healthy human individuals. Original processing methods: Owing to the provision of junction-only sequences devoid of quality scores by immunoSEQ, filtering differed. Assay: immunoSEQ multiplex PCR; the TCRdb copy retains only in-frame clones and omits some. D and trimming were read from the DNA, whereas the V and J calls and clone size are those reported in that table. The sample shows roughly 300,000 clones, more than 60% of them seen only once. The germline gives CDR1 MNHNS, CDR2 SASEGT. The CDR3 totals 16 residues. The V gene lost 2 bases and the J gene lost 0 bases, with 13 bases spanning the gap.

The sequence came from a young man in good health. Sequenced: memory CD4+ T cells sorted from blood. Subset denoted: CD45RA-negative fraction. The chain combines TRBV6-1 with TRBJ1-1; no firm D call. In DNA form, the CDR3 reads TGTGCCAGCAGTGAACAAGGAGCCTCTATGAACACTGAAGCTTTCTTT. Translated: CASSEQGASMNTEAFF.